Presented here are 11 T cell receptor beta chains from one specimen sequenced in a study of T cell responses to AZD1222 COVID-19 vaccine. Clones were read by immunoSEQ multiplex PCR, and TCRdb kept only the in-frame ones, dropping some. The sample gives about 78,000 clones, approximately 86% of which show up once; approximately 5.4% is in the top ten. The sequences come from peripheral blood, collected on day 0 of MenACWY control vaccination. Source of these receptors: an adult in good health.

The chain couples TRBV11-2 to TRBJ1-3, with unresolved D. The CDR3 extends over 16 amino acids. Between the trimmed V and J ends, which lost 1 base and 2 bases, there was a span of 12 bases. Germline CDR1 SGHAT, CDR2 FQNNGV. The CDR3 DNA reads TGTGCCAGCAGCTTAGGGGCCCCGGCGGCTGGAAACACCATATATTTT. It specifies CASSLGAPAAGNTIYF.

This chain joins TRBV11-2 and TRBJ1-3; D ambiguous. This CDR3 is built from 14 residues. V was trimmed by 5 bases and J by 0 bases, leaving 8 bases between them. The germline V gene has CDR1 SGHAT and CDR2 FQNNGV. The CDR3 nucleotides read TGTGCCAGCAGCCAGAAGCTCTCTGGAAACACCATATATTTT. Protein product: CASSQKLSGNTIYF.

For the CDR3, the DNA is TGTGCCAGCAGCCAGACAGGGGTACCTAACTATGGCTACACCTTC. It yields the protein CASSQTGVPNYGYTF. V is TRBV2 and J is TRBJ1-2, with TRBD1 identical over 8 bases. The ends lost 6 bases at V and 0 bases at J; junction bases unmatched: 6. Germline CDR1 SNHLY, CDR2 FYNNEI. This CDR3 is built from 15 residues.

CDR3 sequence: CASSQGPVAQPQHF. DNA of the CDR3: TGCGCCAGCAGCCAAGGACCAGTGGCACAGCCCCAGCATTTT. The chain is built from TRBV4-3 and TRBJ1-5; no clear D. The CDR3 sequence is 14 residues long. The germline V gene has CDR1 LGHNA and CDR2 YSLEER. V shed 1 base and J shed 7 bases, with 11 bases lying between them.

The gene calls are TRBV7-2 and TRBJ1-6; 7 bases match TRBD1. The CDR3 length is 15 residues. V dropped 11 bases and J dropped 7; count of bases not matched to a gene: 14. The germline V gene has CDR1 SGHTA and CDR2 FQGNSA. DNA for the CDR3: TGTGCCCAGGGGGGAGGGACCCCCTCCAATTCACCCCTCCACTTT. This codes for CAQGGGTPSNSPLHF.

V usage is TRBV10-1 and J usage is TRBJ2-7, with 9 bases that match TRBD1. The CDR3 loop spans 13 amino acids. The trim removed 7 bases at V and 2 bases at J, leaving 3 bases unmatched. CDR1 WNHNN and CDR2 SYGVQD come from the germline V gene (reference sequence). CDR3 protein: CASIGQGPYEQYF. The CDR3 bases are TGCGCCAGCATCGGACAGGGGCCCTACGAGCAGTACTTC.

V gene TRBV9 combines with J gene TRBJ1-2; 9 positions agree with TRBD1. This CDR3 comprises 16 residues. The trim removed 4 bases at V and 5 bases at J, leaving 12 bases unmatched. CDR1 is SGDLS and CDR2 is YYNGEE in the germline V gene. CDR3 DNA sequence: TGTGCCAGCAGCCCTCAGGGGCAGGACAGGGGTTATGGCTACACCTTC. Amino acids: CASSPQGQDRGYGYTF.

The chain has TRBV11-2 and TRBJ2-1; 9 bases fit TRBD2. V lost 0 bases and J lost 2; bases outside the gene matches: 5. This CDR3 has 17 amino acids. Germline loops: CDR1 SGHAT, CDR2 FQNNGV. The CDR3 DNA reads as TGTGCCAGCAGCTTAGATCTGTTAGCGGGGGCCTACAATGAGCAGTTCTTC. Its protein product is CASSLDLLAGAYNEQFF.

The rearrangement joins TRBV3-1 (or the pseudogene TRBV3-2) to TRBJ2-3; D is tentatively TRBD1 or TRBD2 (6 bases each). The CDR3 has 18 amino acids. V was clipped by 0 bases and J by 0 bases, with 16 bases between them. Germline values: CDR1 LGHDT, CDR2 YNNKEL (reference sequence). The CDR3 region has the DNA TGTGCCAGCAGCCAAGAGGTCGGAACGGGGGCTAGCACAGATACGCAGTATTTT. This gives the protein CASSQEVGTGASTDTQYF.

J is TRBJ2-7 and V is TRBV9, with 8 bases identical to TRBD1. The germline V gene has CDR1 SGDLS and CDR2 YYNGEE. The V and J ends lost 3 bases and 1 base, in that order; junction bases with no gene match: 3. The CDR3 spans 14 residues. CDR3 nucleotides: TGTGCCAGCAGCGAAAGGACAGGGTCCTACGAGCAGTACTTC. Its translation is CASSERTGSYEQYF.

The chain employs TRBV10-3 and TRBJ1-2, with a possible D match to TRBD1 (5 bases). This CDR3 has 13 residues. The germline gives CDR1 ENHRY, CDR2 SYGVKD. Trimming removed 3 bases from V and 4 bases from J, with 9 bases in between. CDR3 sequence: CAISEGASYGYTF. As DNA, the CDR3 is TGTGCCATCAGTGAAGGGGCCTCCTATGGCTACACCTTC.